A selection of T cell receptor beta chains follows, all from one sample in a study of regulatory T cells in long-lasting Graves disease. TCRdb redid the calling of the multiplex PCR reads with MiXCR, one entry per CDR3 protein. The table lists more than 450,000 distinct CDR3 sequences, 12% of them singletons. The data also belong to a second study, concerning T cells in Graves' hyperthyroidism and ophthalmopathy.

Sample: peripheral blood mononuclear cells (PBMCs), taken at new diagnosis, from a patient treated with antithyroid drugs. Receptors were obtained from a young woman with Graves disease. CDR3s include the opening cysteine and the closing phenylalanine or tryptophan. The D gene is left open where the match is weak. Expanded clones get a size class; other rows say once, few or many, or leave the size out.

clone_size	d_call	v_call	j_call	cdr3_nt	cdr3_aa
few	TRBD2	TRBV2	TRBJ2-1	TGTGCCAGCAGTGGGGAAGCGGGAGGTAATGAGCAGTTCTTC	CASSGEAGGNEQFF
many	-	TRBV2	TRBJ1-3	TGTGCCAGCAACCTCGGGACGGCCCGGCCCACCATATATTTT	CASNLGTARPTIYF
-	-	TRBV10-1	TRBJ1-1	TGCGCCAGCTCGGAGAACCTGAACACTGAAGCTTTCTTT	CASSENLNTEAFF
many	-	TRBV10-2	TRBJ2-7	TGCGCCAGCAGCAAAGGGGGGGTTTTCGGCGAGCAGTACTTC	CASSKGGVFGEQYF
many	-	TRBV29-1	TRBJ2-2	TGCAGCGCCGCGAAGTCAGGGAGCGTCACCGGGGAGCTGTTTTTT	CSAAKSGSVTGELFF
many	TRBD1	TRBV19	TRBJ2-2	TGTGCCAGTAGTAAACCGTTTAGTTGGGCCCAAGACAGGGAGCAAACGAACACCGGGGAGCTGTTTTTT	CASSKPFSWAQDREQTNTGELFF
many	-	TRBV12-3/TRBV12-4	TRBJ2-7	TGTGCCAGCAGTTTGATCGGCGGACTGGGCGAGCAGTACTTC	CASSLIGGLGEQYF
many	TRBD2	TRBV28	TRBJ2-7	TGTGCCAGCATTCTCAATAGCGGGAGGACCTACGAGCAGTACTTC	CASILNSGRTYEQYF
-	-	TRBV4-1	TRBJ2-7	TGCGCCAGCAGCCAAGTCGGCGCCTGGGAGCAGTACTTC	CASSQVGAWEQYF
many	-	TRBV20-1	TRBJ1-5	TGCAGTGCTAGAGATCGGGTTCTCAGCAATCAGCCCCAGCATTTT	CSARDRVLSNQPQHF
many	TRBD1	TRBV11-2	TRBJ1-6	TGTGCCAGCAGCCAAGGGGGACAGTATAGACCCCTCCACTTT	CASSQGGQYRPLHF
many	TRBD1	TRBV25-1	TRBJ1-1	TGTGCCAGCAGCCCTGGGACAGGAAAGAACACTGAAGCTTTCTTT	CASSPGTGKNTEAFF
-	TRBD1	TRBV20-1	TRBJ2-1	TGCAGTGCTAGAGATCTCAAGACAGGGTACAATGAGCAGTTCTTC	CSARDLKTGYNEQFF
many	-	TRBV5-1	TRBJ2-3	TGCGCCAGCAGCTTTCCGACACAGGGAGATACGCAGTATTTT	CASSFPTQGDTQYF
-	TRBD1	TRBV4-1	TRBJ2-5	TGCGCCAGCAGCCAAGAGTTTCGGACAGGAGCAGAGACCCAGTACTTC	CASSQEFRTGAETQYF
few	-	TRBV7-9	TRBJ2-7	TGTGCCAACAGCTTACTCAGGGTCGACGAGCAGTACTTC	CANSLLRVDEQYF
many	-	TRBV7-2	TRBJ1-2	TGTGCCAGCAGCTCCAGGGGCTATGGCTACACCTTC	CASSSRGYGYTF
many	-	TRBV2	TRBJ2-7	TGTGCCAGCAGGGACCGGGCGCCCTACGAGCAGTACTTC	CASRDRAPYEQYF
-	TRBD1	TRBV7-9	TRBJ2-5	TGTGCCAGCAGCCAGGACAGGGGGTACCAAGAGACCCAGTACTTC	CASSQDRGYQETQYF